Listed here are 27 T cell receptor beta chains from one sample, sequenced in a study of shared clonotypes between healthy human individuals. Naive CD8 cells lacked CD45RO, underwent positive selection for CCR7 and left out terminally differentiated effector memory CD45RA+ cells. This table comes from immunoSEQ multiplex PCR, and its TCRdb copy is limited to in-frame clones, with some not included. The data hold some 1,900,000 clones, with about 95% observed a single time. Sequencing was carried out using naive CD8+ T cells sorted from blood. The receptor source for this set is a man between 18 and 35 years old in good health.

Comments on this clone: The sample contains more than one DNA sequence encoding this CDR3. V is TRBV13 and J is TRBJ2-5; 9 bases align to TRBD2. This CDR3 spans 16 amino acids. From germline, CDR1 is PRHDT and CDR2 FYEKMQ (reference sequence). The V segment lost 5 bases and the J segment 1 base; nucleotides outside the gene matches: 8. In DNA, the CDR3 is TGTGCCAGCAGCCTGCGGCTAGCGGGGATCCAAGAGACCCAGTACTTC. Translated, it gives CASSLRLAGIQETQYF.

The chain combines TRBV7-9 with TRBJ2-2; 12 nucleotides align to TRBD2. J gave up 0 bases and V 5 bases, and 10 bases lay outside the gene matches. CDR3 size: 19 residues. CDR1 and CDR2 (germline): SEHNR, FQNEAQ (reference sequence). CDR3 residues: CASSTNLAGGFANTGELFF. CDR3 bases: TGTGCCAGCAGCACTAATCTAGCGGGAGGGTTCGCGAACACCGGGGAGCTGTTTTTT.

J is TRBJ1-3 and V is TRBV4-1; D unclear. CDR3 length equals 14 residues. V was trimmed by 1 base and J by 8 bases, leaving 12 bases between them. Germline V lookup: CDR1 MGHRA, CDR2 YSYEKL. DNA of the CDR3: TGCGCCAGCAGCCAAGCAATAAATGGGGACACCATATATTTT. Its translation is CASSQAINGDTIYF.

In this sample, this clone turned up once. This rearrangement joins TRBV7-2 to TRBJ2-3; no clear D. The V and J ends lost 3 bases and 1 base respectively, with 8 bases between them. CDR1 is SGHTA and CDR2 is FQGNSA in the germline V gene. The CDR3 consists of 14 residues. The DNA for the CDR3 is TGTGCCAGCAGCTTTCTAGGTGGCACAGATACGCAGTATTTT. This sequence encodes CASSFLGGTDTQYF.

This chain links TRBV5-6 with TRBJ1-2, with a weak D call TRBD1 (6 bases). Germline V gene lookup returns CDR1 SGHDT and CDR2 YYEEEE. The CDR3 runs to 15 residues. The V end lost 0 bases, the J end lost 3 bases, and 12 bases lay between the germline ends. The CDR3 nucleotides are TGTGCCAGCAGCTTGGGAAGGGGGGCCTACTATGGCTACACCTTC. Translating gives CASSLGRGAYYGYTF.

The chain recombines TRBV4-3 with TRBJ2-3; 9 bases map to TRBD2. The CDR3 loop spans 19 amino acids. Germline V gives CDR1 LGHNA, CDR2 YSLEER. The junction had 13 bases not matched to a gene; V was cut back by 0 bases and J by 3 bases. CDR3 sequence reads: CASSQDLESSGMGTDTQYF. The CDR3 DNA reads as TGCGCCAGCAGCCAAGATTTAGAGTCTAGCGGGATGGGGACAGATACGCAGTATTTT.

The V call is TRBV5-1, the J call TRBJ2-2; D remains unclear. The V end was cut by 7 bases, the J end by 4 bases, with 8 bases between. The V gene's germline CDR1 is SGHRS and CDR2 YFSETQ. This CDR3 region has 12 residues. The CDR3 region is CASRGSTGELFF. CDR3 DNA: TGCGCCAGCCGAGGCTCCACCGGGGAGCTGTTTTTT.

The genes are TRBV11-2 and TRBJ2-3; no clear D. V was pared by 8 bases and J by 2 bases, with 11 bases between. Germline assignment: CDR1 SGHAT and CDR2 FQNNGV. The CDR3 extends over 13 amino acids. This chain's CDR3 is CASRRAFTDTQYF. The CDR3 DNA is TGTGCCAGCCGAAGGGCGTTCACAGATACGCAGTATTTT.

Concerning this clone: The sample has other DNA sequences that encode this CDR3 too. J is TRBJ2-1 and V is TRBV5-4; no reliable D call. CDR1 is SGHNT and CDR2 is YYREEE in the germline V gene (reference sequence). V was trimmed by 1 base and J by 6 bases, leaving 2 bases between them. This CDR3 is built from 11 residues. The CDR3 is CASSLPNEQFF. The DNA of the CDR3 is TGTGCCAGCAGCTTGCCCAATGAGCAGTTCTTC.

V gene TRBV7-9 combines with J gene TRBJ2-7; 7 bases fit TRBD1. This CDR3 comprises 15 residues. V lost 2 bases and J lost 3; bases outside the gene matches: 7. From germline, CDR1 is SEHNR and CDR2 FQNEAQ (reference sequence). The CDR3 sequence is CASSLLGGEGYEQYF. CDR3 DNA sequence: TGTGCCAGCAGCTTATTAGGGGGCGAGGGCTACGAGCAGTACTTC.

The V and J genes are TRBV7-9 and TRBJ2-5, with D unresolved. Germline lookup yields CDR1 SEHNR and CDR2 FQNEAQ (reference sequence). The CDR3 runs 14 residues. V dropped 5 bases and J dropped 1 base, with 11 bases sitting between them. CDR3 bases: TGTGCCAGCAGCCCATCCTCGGCCCAAGAGACCCAGTACTTC. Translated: CASSPSSAQETQYF.

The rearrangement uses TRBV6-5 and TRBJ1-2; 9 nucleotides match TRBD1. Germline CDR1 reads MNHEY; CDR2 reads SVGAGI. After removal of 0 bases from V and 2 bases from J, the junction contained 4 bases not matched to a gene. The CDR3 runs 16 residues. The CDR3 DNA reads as TGTGCCAGCAGTTACTCGCCCGGACAGGGGAACTATGGCTACACCTTC. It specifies CASSYSPGQGNYGYTF.

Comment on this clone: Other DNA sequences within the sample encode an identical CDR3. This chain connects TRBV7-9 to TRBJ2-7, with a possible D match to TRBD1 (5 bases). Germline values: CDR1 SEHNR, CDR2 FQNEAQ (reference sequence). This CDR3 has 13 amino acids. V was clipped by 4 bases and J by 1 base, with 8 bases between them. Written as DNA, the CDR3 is TGTGCCAGCAGCTCAAGACAGTCCTACGAGCAGTACTTC. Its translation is CASSSRQSYEQYF.

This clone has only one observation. CDR3: CAWSYGIDTGELFF. The DNA for the CDR3 is TGTGCCTGGAGCTACGGGATAGACACCGGGGAGCTGTTTTTT. V gene TRBV30 combines with J gene TRBJ2-2; weak D call: TRBD2 (5 bases). Looked up from germline, CDR1 is GTSNPN and CDR2 is SVGIG (reference sequence). V dropped 3 bases and J dropped 3 bases, with 11 bases sitting between them. This CDR3 has 14 residues.

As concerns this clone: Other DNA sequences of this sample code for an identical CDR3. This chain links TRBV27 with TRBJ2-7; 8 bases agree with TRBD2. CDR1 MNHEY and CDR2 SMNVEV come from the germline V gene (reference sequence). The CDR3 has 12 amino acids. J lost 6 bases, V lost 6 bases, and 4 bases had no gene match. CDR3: CASSPGGGEQYF. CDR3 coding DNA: TGTGCCAGCAGCCCCGGGGGGGGCGAGCAGTACTTC.

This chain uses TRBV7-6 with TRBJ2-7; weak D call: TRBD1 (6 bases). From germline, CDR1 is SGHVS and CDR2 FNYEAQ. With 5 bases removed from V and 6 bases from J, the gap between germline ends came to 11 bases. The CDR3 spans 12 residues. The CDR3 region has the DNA TGTGCCAGCAGCGCCGCAGGGGTCGAGCAGTACTTC. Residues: CASSAAGVEQYF.

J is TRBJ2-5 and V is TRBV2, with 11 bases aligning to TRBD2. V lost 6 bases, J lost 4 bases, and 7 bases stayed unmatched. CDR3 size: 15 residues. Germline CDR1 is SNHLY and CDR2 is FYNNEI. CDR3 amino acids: CASRDSSGGRETQYF. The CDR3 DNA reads TGTGCCAGCAGAGACTCTAGCGGGGGGAGAGAGACCCAGTACTTC. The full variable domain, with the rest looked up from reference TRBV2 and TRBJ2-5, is EPEVTQTPSHQVTQMGQEVILRCVPISNHLYFYWYRQILGQKVEFLVSFYNNEISEKSEIFDDQFSVERPDGSNFTLKIRSTKLEDSAMYFCASRDSSGGRETQYFGPGTRLLVL.

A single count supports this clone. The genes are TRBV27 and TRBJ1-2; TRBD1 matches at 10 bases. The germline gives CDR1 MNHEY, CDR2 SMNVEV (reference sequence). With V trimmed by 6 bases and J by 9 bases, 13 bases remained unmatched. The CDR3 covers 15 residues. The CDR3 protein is CASRSDRGQIARYTF. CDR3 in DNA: TGTGCCAGCAGGAGTGACAGGGGGCAAATCGCACGCTACACCTTC.

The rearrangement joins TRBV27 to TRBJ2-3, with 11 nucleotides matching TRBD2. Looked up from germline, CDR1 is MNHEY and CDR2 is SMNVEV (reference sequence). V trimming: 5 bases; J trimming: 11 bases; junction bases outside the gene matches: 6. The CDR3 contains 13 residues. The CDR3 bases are TGTGCCAGCAGTCCGACGACTAGCGGGATGCAGTATTTT. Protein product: CASSPTTSGMQYF.

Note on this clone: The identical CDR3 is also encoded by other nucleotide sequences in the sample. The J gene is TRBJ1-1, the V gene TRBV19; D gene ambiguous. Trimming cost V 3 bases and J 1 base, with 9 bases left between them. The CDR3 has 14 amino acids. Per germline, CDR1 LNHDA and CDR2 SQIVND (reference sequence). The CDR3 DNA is TGTGCCAGTAGTATGGGCGGGCGGAACACTGAAGCTTTCTTT. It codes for CASSMGGRNTEAFF.

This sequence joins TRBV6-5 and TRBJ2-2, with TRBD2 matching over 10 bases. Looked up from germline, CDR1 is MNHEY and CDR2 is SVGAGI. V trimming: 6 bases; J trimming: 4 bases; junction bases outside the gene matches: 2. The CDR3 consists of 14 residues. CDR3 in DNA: TGTGCCAGCAGCATAGCGGGGGGCACCGGGGAGCTGTTTTTT. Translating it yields CASSIAGGTGELFF.

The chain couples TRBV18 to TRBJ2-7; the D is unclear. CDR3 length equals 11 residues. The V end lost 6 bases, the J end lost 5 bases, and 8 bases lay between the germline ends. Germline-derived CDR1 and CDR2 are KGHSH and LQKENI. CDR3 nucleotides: TGTGCCAGCTCGCCCGCCCACGAGCAGTACTTC. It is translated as CASSPAHEQYF.

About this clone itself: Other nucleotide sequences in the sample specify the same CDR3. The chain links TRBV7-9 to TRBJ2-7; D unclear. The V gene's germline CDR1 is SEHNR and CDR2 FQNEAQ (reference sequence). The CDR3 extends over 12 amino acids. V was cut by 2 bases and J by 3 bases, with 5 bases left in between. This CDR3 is CASSLLGYEQYF. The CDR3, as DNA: TGTGCCAGCAGCTTACTGGGCTACGAGCAGTACTTC.

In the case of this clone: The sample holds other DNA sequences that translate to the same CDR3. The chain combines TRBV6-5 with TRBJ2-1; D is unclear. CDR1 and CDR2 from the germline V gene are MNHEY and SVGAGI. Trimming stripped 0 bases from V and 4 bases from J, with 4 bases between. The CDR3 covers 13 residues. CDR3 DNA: TGTGCCAGCAGTTACTCCTCATACAATGAGCAGTTCTTC. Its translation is CASSYSSYNEQFF.

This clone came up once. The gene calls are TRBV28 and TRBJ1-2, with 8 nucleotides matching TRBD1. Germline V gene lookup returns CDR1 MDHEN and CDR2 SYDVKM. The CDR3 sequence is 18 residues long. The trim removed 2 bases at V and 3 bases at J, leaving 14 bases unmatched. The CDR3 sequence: CASSLGSDRGPQDYGYTF. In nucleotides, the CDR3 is TGTGCCAGCAGTTTAGGATCTGACAGGGGCCCCCAGGACTATGGCTACACCTTC.

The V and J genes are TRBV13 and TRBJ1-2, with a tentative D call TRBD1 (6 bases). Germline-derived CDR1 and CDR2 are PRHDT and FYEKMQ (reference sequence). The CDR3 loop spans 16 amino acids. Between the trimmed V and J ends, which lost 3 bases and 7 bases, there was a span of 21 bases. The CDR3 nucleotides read TGTGCCAGCAGCTTGAGTCTCCAAGGGGGAAGGCTTGGCTACACCTTC. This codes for CASSLSLQGGRLGYTF.

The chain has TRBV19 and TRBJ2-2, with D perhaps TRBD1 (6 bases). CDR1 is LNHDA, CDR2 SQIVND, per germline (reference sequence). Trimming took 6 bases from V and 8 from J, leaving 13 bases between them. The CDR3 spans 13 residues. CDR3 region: CASSLQGLGELFF. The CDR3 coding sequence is TGTGCCAGTAGCCTACAGGGTCTTGGGGAGCTGTTTTTT.